This T cell receptor beta chain was identified during a study of T-cell memory formation after mild COVID-19. TCRdb fed the 5' RACE reads into MiXCR, producing one record per CDR3 protein. The profile shows under 300,000 distinct CDR3 sequences, about a sixth of them singletons. Remarks on this clonotype: Its antigen is undetermined.

Between the trimmed V and J ends, which lost 10 bases and 2 bases, there was a span of 20 bases. This CDR3 is built from 15 residues. Per germline, CDR1 MNHEY and CDR2 SVGAGI. Overall study findings and caveats: Contracting CD4+ clones sat mainly in CM and EM; CD8+ in EMRA. Clones that shrank (day 15 to 85) were balanced CD4/CD8, whereas later expanders leaned CD4+. The pre-infection memory compartment contained some responding clones, suggesting cross-reactive memory joined. Day 37-peaking second-wave clones had unconfirmed SARS-CoV-2 specificity.

Sequenced sample: PBMCs or a T cell subset sorted from them (not recorded which). This sequence was found in a man in his late teens or twenties who had mild COVID-19 (a few samples of this study predate the infection). Cell type and time point are not known. The chain uses TRBV6-5 and TRBJ1-2, with D unresolved. CDR3 protein: CATGPRPLLNYGYTF. The CDR3 DNA follows: TGTGCCACAGGTCCGCGACCGCTGCTGAACTATGGCTACACCTTC.